The T cell receptor (beta chain) under discussion was sequenced for a study of CD4+ T cells in melanoma. The study's findings and limits: Diverse differentiation states were reported for melanoma neoantigen-specific CD4+ T cells. CD8+ T cell, macrophage and B cell function reportedly correlated with neoantigen-specific CD4+ T cells.

Concerning this clone itself: Its antigen is not identified.

TCRdb keeps only in-frame clones here, not all; method: immunoSEQ multiplex PCR. The sample yields about 22,000 clones, roughly 82% seen once. The CDR3 totals 12 residues. CDR1 and CDR2 (germline): SQVTM, ANQGSEA. Between the trimmed V and J ends, which lost 7 bases and 6 bases, there was a span of 13 bases. The TCR originated in a human donor with melanoma. This rearrangement joins TRBV29-1 to TRBJ2-1, with D maybe TRBD1 (5 bases). The sequenced sample was cells from a culture (not recorded whether cultured in vitro). This CDR3 reads CSATATSNEQFF. The CDR3 DNA reads TGCAGCGCGACAGCTACTTCCAATGAGCAGTTCTTC.